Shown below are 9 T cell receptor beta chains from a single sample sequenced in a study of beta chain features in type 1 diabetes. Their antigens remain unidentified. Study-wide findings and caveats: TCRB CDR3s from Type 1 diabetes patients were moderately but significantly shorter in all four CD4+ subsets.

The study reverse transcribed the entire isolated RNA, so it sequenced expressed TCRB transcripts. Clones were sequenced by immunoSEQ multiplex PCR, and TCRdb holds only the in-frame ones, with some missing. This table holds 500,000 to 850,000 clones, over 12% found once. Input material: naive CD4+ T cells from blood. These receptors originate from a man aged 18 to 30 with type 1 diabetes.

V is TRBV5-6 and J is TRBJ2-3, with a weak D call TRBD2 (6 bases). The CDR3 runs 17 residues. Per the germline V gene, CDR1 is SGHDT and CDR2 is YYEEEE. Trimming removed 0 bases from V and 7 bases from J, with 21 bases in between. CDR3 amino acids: CASSLVGLTTRHYTQYF. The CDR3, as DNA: TGTGCCAGCAGCTTGGTGGGACTCACCACCCGACACTATACGCAGTATTTT. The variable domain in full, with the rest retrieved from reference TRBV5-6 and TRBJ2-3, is DAGVTQSPTHLIKTRGQQVTLRCSPKSGHDTVSWYQQALGQGPQFIFQYYEEEERQRGNFPDRFSGHQFPNYSSELNVNALLLGDSALYLCASSLVGLTTRHYTQYFGPGTRLTVL.

The CDR3 region has the DNA TGTGCCAGCAGTGAATCTGAGGCCAGCACAGATACGCAGTATTTT. Translated, it gives CASSESEASTDTQYF. This rearrangement joins TRBV25-1 to TRBJ2-3; D call uncertain. With 1 base removed from V and 0 bases from J, the gap between germline ends came to 8 bases. The germline gives CDR1 MGHDK, CDR2 SYGVNS. The CDR3 contains 15 residues. The full variable domain, its missing parts supplied by reference TRBV25-1 and TRBJ2-3, is EADIYQTPRYLVIGTGKKITLECSQTMGHDKMYWYQQDPGMELHLIHYSYGVNSTEKGDLSSESTVSRIRTEHFPLTLESARPSHTSQYLCASSESEASTDTQYFGPGTRLTVL.

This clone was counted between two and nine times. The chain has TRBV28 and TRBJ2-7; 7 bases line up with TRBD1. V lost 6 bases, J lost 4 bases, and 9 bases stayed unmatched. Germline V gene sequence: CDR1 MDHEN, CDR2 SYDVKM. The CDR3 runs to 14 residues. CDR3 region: CASSHAGRGYEQYF. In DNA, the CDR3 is TGTGCCAGCAGCCACGCAGGCAGGGGGTACGAGCAGTACTTC.

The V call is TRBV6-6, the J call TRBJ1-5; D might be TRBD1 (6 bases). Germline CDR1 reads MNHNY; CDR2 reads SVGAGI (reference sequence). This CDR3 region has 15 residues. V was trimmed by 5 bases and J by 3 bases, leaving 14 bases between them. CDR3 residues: CASSLRGLANQPQHF. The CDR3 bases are TGTGCCAGCAGTCTGAGGGGGTTGGCCAATCAGCCCCAGCATTTT.

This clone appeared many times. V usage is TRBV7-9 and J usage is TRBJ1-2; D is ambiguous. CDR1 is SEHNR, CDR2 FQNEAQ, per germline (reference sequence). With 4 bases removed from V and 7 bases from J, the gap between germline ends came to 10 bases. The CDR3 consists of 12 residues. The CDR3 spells CASSSGSVGYTF. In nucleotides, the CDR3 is TGTGCCAGCAGCTCGGGGTCTGTTGGCTACACCTTC. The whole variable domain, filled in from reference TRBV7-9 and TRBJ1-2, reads DTGVSQNPRHKITKRGQNVTFRCDPISEHNRLYWYRQTLGQGPEFLTYFQNEAQLEKSRLLSDRFSAERPKGSFSTLEIQRTEQGDSAMYLCASSSGSVGYTFGSGTRLTVV.

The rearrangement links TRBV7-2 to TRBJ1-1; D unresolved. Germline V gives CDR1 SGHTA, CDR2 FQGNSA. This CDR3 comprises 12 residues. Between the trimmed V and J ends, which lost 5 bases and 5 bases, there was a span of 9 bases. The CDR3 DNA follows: TGTGCCAGCAGCCGGAGTCGGACTGAAGCTTTCTTT. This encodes CASSRSRTEAFF. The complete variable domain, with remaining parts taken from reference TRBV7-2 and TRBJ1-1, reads GAGVSQSPSNKVTEKGKDVELRCDPISGHTALYWYRQSLGQGLEFLIYFQGNSAPDKSGLPSDRFSAERTGGSVSTLTIQRTQQEDSAVYLCASSRSRTEAFFGQGTRLTVV.

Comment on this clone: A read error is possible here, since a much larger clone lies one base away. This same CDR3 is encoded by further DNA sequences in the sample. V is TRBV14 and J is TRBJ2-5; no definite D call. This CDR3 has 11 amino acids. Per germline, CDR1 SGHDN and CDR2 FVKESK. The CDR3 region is CASSQEETQYF. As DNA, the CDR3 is TGCGCCAGCAGCCAAGAAGAGACCCAGTACTTC.

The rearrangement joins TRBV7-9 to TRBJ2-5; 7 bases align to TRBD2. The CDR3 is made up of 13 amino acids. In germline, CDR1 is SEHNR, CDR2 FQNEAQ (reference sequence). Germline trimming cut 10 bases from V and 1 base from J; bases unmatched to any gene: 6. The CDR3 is CAKGSSGQETQYF. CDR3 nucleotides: TGTGCCAAGGGGTCTAGCGGCCAAGAGACCCAGTACTTC. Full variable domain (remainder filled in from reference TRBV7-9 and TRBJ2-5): DTGVSQNPRHKITKRGQNVTFRCDPISEHNRLYWYRQTLGQGPEFLTYFQNEAQLEKSRLLSDRFSAERPKGSFSTLEIQRTEQGDSAMYLCAKGSSGQETQYFGPGTRLLVL.

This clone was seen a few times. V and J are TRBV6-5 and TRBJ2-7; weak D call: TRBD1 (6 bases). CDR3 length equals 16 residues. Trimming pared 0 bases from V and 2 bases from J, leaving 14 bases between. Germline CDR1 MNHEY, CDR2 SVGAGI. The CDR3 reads CASSYSGANYAYEQYF. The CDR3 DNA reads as TGTGCCAGCAGTTACTCGGGGGCCAACTACGCCTACGAGCAGTACTTC.